This passage covers 15 T cell receptor beta chains from one sample sequenced in a study of vaccination and CD4 T cells after COVID-19. With the Oncomine TCR Beta short-read assay, DNA from cultured CD4+ T cells was sequenced. From the PCR reads, TCRdb called clonotypes with MiXCR, one entry per CDR3 protein. Among some 16,000 distinct CDR3 sequences listed, around 44% were seen once. For these TCRs, the target antigens are not known. Treatment reported: roughly 10-day PBMC culture with coronavirus spike peptide pools or control peptides (ViraFEST assay). The sequences come from CD4+ T cells from blood, cultured in vitro, collected after SARS-CoV-2 vaccination. The source is a human donor who had recovered from COVID-19.

For the CDR3, the DNA is TGTGCCATAGACAGGGATTCCTCTGGAAACACCATATATTTT. Its translation is CAIDRDSSGNTIYF. This rearrangement joins TRBV2 to TRBJ1-3; 7 bases line up with TRBD1. V was clipped by 10 bases and J by 0 bases; unmatched bases: 6. Germline lookup yields CDR1 SNHLY and CDR2 FYNNEI. The CDR3 contains 14 residues.

This clonotype was observed a handful of times. The V gene is TRBV6-4, the J gene TRBJ2-7; D perhaps matches TRBD1 (6 bases). V gave up 6 bases and J gave up 2 bases, with 14 bases separating them. Germline CDR1 MRHNA, CDR2 SNTAGT. The CDR3 consists of 14 residues. CDR3 sequence: CASSPGTQTYEQYF. CDR3 sequence (DNA): TGTGCCAGCAGCCCCGGGACACAGACCTACGAGCAGTACTTC.

The rearrangement links TRBV7-9 to TRBJ2-3; no clear D. The CDR3 length is 15 residues. V was pared by 5 bases and J by 2 bases, with 14 bases between. Germline V CDR1 and CDR2: SEHNR, FQNEAQ (reference sequence). The CDR3 spells CASSLTLGPTDTQYF. The DNA for the CDR3 is TGTGCCAGCAGCCTAACCTTGGGTCCCACAGATACGCAGTATTTT.

This clonotype came up a few times. This chain uses TRBV20-1 with TRBJ1-1, with TRBD1 matching over 9 bases. CDR3 size: 15 residues. CDR1 is DFQATT and CDR2 is SNEGSKA in the germline V gene (reference sequence). With 3 bases clipped from V and 5 bases from J, the junction kept 10 bases outside the gene matches. CDR3 bases: TGCAGTGCTAGTAATCCTACAGGGGGCGATACTGAAGCTTTCTTT. It translates to CSASNPTGGDTEAFF.

The chain links TRBV12-3 or TRBV12-4 to TRBJ2-7; maybe TRBD1 (7 bases). V lost 5 bases and J 6 bases, leaving 20 bases between the germline ends. This CDR3 comprises 15 residues. CDR3 residues: CASSLRQGQRVEQYF. The DNA for the CDR3 is TGTGCCAGCAGTCTCAGACAGGGCCAGCGGGTCGAGCAGTACTTC.

The table lists this clonotype with a count of one. The rearrangement links TRBV30 to TRBJ2-5, with D perhaps TRBD2 (5 bases). The CDR3 is made up of 15 amino acids. The V and J ends lost 5 bases and 5 bases respectively, with 21 bases between them. CDR1 and CDR2 (germline): GTSNPN, SVGIG (reference sequence). The CDR3 nucleotides read TGTGCCTGGGCATCCAACGGGCTCCCGGGGGAGACCCAGTACTTC. The encoded protein is CAWASNGLPGETQYF.

This clonotype was picked up a small number of times. The chain combines TRBV7-2 with TRBJ2-3; possibly TRBD2 for D (5 bases). The germline V and J ends were trimmed by 6 bases and 2 bases, with 12 bases remaining between them. Germline CDR1 reads SGHTA; CDR2 reads FQGNSA. CDR3 length: 14 residues. The CDR3 sequence is CASREAVVTDTQYF. The CDR3 bases are TGTGCCAGCAGGGAGGCCGTAGTCACAGATACGCAGTATTTT. The variable domain in full, with the rest retrieved from reference TRBV7-2 and TRBJ2-3, is GAGVSQSPSNKVTEKGKDVELRCDPISGHTALYWYRQSLGQGLEFLIYFQGNSAPDKSGLPSDRFSAERTGGSVSTLTIQRTQQEDSAVYLCASREAVVTDTQYFGPGTRLTVL.

This clonotype was counted a few times. The chain joins TRBV7-9 to TRBJ1-1; D is perhaps TRBD1 (5 bases). Germline V gives CDR1 SEHNR, CDR2 FQNEAQ (reference sequence). This CDR3 comprises 13 residues. V dropped 8 bases and J dropped 2 bases, with 12 bases sitting between them. CDR3 sequence (DNA): TGTGCCAGCGTCGGGCAGGGAAACACTGAAGCTTTCTTT. Translation: CASVGQGNTEAFF.

On this clonotype: At one end, the junction sequence differs from germline, possibly due to a read error. The CDR3 DNA is TGCAGTGCACTGACAGAGCCTAATTCACTCCTCCACTTT. Translating gives CSALTEPNSLLHF. This rearrangement joins TRBV20-1 to TRBJ1-6; TRBD1 might be the D (5 bases). The germline V gene encodes CDR1 DFQATT and CDR2 SNEGSKA (reference sequence). This CDR3 contains 13 residues.

J is TRBJ1-4 and V is TRBV19; D perhaps matches TRBD1 (6 bases). Trimming took 7 bases from V and 0 from J, leaving 18 bases between them. The CDR3 runs 17 residues. The germline V gene has CDR1 LNHDA and CDR2 SQIVND (reference sequence). The CDR3 spells CASTMEAGTPTNEKLFF. CDR3 in DNA: TGTGCCAGTACCATGGAGGCGGGGACACCAACTAATGAAAAACTGTTTTTT.

Within the sample, this clonotype is medium-sized. The chain is built from TRBV25-1 and TRBJ1-2; 9 nucleotides line up with TRBD1. The length of the CDR3 is 14 residues. From germline, CDR1 is MGHDK and CDR2 SYGVNS. J gave up 5 bases and V 3 bases, and 4 bases lay outside the gene matches. The CDR3 DNA is TGTGCCAGCAGTGAGCCGGGACAGGGATATGGCTACACCTTC. Encoded protein: CASSEPGQGYGYTF.

The J gene is TRBJ2-7, the V gene TRBV4-1, with TRBD2 matching over 9 bases. CDR1 is MGHRA and CDR2 is YSYEKL in the germline V gene. The CDR3 extends over 16 amino acids. V shed 2 bases and J 6 bases; nucleotides not matched to a gene: 11. The chain's CDR3 is CASSQLPSAGGREQYF. CDR3 in DNA: TGCGCCAGCAGCCAACTTCCGTCAGCGGGAGGTCGCGAGCAGTACTTC.

The CDR3 coding sequence is TGTGCCATCAGTTCGACAGGGGGCGATGAGACCCAGTACTTC. Its protein product is CAISSTGGDETQYF. The rearrangement uses TRBV10-3 and TRBJ2-5; 10 nucleotides align to TRBD1. CDR1 is ENHRY and CDR2 is SYGVKD in the germline V gene. The CDR3 has 14 residues. After removal of 5 bases from V and 5 bases from J, the junction contained 5 bases not matched to a gene.

The rearrangement uses TRBV6-1 and TRBJ1-2; the match to TRBD1 covers 8 bases. The CDR3 loop spans 13 amino acids. The germline CDR1 and CDR2 sequences are MNHNS and SASEGT. V dropped 6 bases and J dropped 8; count of bases not matched to a gene: 8. The CDR3 protein is CASSPRTGNGYTF. DNA of the CDR3: TGTGCCAGCAGCCCACGGACAGGGAACGGCTACACCTTC.

This clonotype showed up just a few times. The CDR3 nucleotides read TGCAGTGCTAGAGATCCCGCTCTAGCGGTCATCACAGATACGCAGTATTTT. Encoded protein: CSARDPALAVITDTQYF. This chain joins TRBV20-1 and TRBJ2-3; 7 bases agree with TRBD2. Germline V CDR1 and CDR2: DFQATT, SNEGSKA (reference sequence). V lost 0 bases to trimming and J lost 2 bases; unmatched junction nucleotides: 11. The CDR3 contains 17 residues.